These T cell receptor beta chains were read from a single sample in a study of neoadjuvant anti-PD-1 for oral cavity cancer. Clones were read by immunoSEQ multiplex PCR, and TCRdb kept only the in-frame ones, dropping some. The table includes some 40,000 clones, roughly two fifths detected once. The sequencing here drew on tumor tissue, taken after nivolumab (anti-PD-1) treatment. These receptors were taken from a person between 40 and 79 years old with oral cavity squamous cell carcinoma. The CDR3 runs from the conserved cysteine through the conserved F or W. The D gene is left open where the match is weak. Size is omitted from some rows. Given values are once, few, many or a class for expanded clones.

d_call: TRBD2
cdr3_length: 15
v_call: TRBV18
j_call: TRBJ2-3
clone_size: NA
cdr3_aa: CASSFSGSGTDTQYF
cdr3_nt: TGTGCCAGCTCTTTTAGCGGGAGTGGCACAGATACGCAGTATTTT

d_call: NA
cdr3_length: 14
v_call: TRBV19
j_call: TRBJ1-5
clone_size: few
cdr3_aa: CASAGGRRYQPQHF
cdr3_nt: TGTGCCAGTGCCGGGGGCCGCAGGTATCAGCCCCAGCATTTT

d_call: NA
cdr3_length: 15
v_call: TRBV28
j_call: TRBJ1-3
clone_size: NA
cdr3_aa: CASTHEDSRGNTIYF
cdr3_nt: TGTGCCAGCACCCATGAGGACAGTAGAGGTAACACCATATATTTT

d_call: NA
cdr3_length: 15
v_call: TRBV2
j_call: TRBJ2-3
clone_size: few
cdr3_aa: CASSGVDRSTDTQYF
cdr3_nt: TGTGCCAGCAGTGGAGTGGACAGAAGCACAGATACGCAGTATTTT

d_call: NA
cdr3_length: 14
v_call: TRBV2
j_call: TRBJ2-2
clone_size: many
cdr3_aa: CASSWGPGPGELFF
cdr3_nt: TGTGCCAGCTCCTGGGGCCCGGGCCCCGGGGAGCTGTTTTTT

d_call: NA
cdr3_length: 13
v_call: TRBV16
j_call: TRBJ1-5
clone_size: few
cdr3_aa: CASSQARDQPQHF
cdr3_nt: TGTGCCAGCAGCCAAGCGAGGGATCAGCCCCAGCATTTT

d_call: NA
cdr3_length: 13
v_call: TRBV2
j_call: TRBJ1-2
clone_size: few
cdr3_aa: CANPSTPNYGYTF
cdr3_nt: TGTGCCAACCCGAGTACCCCTAACTATGGCTACACCTTC

d_call: TRBD2
cdr3_length: 15
v_call: TRBV7-9
j_call: TRBJ2-2
clone_size: few
cdr3_aa: CASSSLAGGTGELFF
cdr3_nt: TGTGCCAGCAGTTCACTAGCGGGAGGTACCGGGGAGCTGTTTTTT

d_call: NA
cdr3_length: 16
v_call: TRBV2
j_call: TRBJ2-2
clone_size: NA
cdr3_aa: CASSEQGGPNTGELFF
cdr3_nt: TGTGCCAGCAGCGAACAGGGAGGTCCGAACACCGGGGAGCTGTTTTTT

d_call: NA
cdr3_length: 14
v_call: TRBV30
j_call: TRBJ1-2
clone_size: NA
cdr3_aa: CAWGLLGRPYGYTF
cdr3_nt: TGTGCCTGGGGTTTACTCGGACGCCCCTATGGCTACACCTTC

d_call: TRBD1
cdr3_length: 15
v_call: TRBV27
j_call: TRBJ1-1
clone_size: NA
cdr3_aa: CASRGTGGPHTEAFF
cdr3_nt: TGTGCCAGCAGAGGGACAGGGGGCCCCCACACTGAAGCTTTCTTT

d_call: TRBD1
cdr3_length: 13
v_call: TRBV29-1
j_call: TRBJ1-1
clone_size: NA
cdr3_aa: CSVDRDRNTEAFF
cdr3_nt: TGCAGCGTCGACCGGGACAGGAACACTGAAGCTTTCTTT

d_call: NA
cdr3_length: 13
v_call: TRBV11-2
j_call: TRBJ2-1
clone_size: NA
cdr3_aa: CASSLAGYNEQFF
cdr3_nt: TGTGCCAGCAGCTTAGCAGGGTACAATGAGCAGTTCTTC

d_call: TRBD2
cdr3_length: 15
v_call: TRBV7-9
j_call: TRBJ2-1
clone_size: few
cdr3_aa: CASSLELAGDNEQFF
cdr3_nt: TGTGCCAGCAGCTTAGAGCTAGCGGGAGACAATGAGCAGTTCTTC

d_call: NA
cdr3_length: 14
v_call: TRBV27
j_call: TRBJ2-7
clone_size: few
cdr3_aa: CASRPGGMAHEQYF
cdr3_nt: TGTGCCAGCAGGCCCGGCGGGATGGCCCACGAGCAGTACTTC

d_call: NA
cdr3_length: 12
v_call: TRBV7-2
j_call: TRBJ2-7
clone_size: NA
cdr3_aa: CASSYSGREQYF
cdr3_nt: TGTGCCAGCAGCTACTCGGGCAGGGAGCAGTACTTC

d_call: NA
cdr3_length: 14
v_call: TRBV6-5
j_call: TRBJ2-7
clone_size: NA
cdr3_aa: CASSYLQDSYEQYF
cdr3_nt: TGTGCCAGCAGTTACTTGCAGGACAGCTACGAGCAGTACTTC

d_call: NA
cdr3_length: 13
v_call: TRBV9
j_call: TRBJ2-5
clone_size: NA
cdr3_aa: CASSVGLAETQYF
cdr3_nt: TGTGCCAGCAGCGTAGGGCTAGCGGAGACCCAGTACTTC